Listed below are T cell receptor beta chains from one sample, sequenced in a study of blood T cell repertoires in COVID-19. Sequencing used immunoSEQ multiplex PCR; TCRdb keeps in-frame clones, though not all of them. The repertoire consists of fewer than 250,000 clones, with 80% to 90% occurring once and the leading ten covering 1.1%. Specimen: peripheral blood. The receptors derive from a man aged 25 to 40 with acute or convalescent COVID-19. Each CDR3 is given with its conserved first and last residue. The order of the fields is clone size, J gene, D gene, V gene, CDR3 DNA, CDR3 protein. D genes are given only for firm matches. Clone size is given for some rows only: seen once, a few or many times, or a class if the clone is expanded.

clone_size: -
j_call: TRBJ2-7
d_call: -
v_call: TRBV10-3
cdr3_nt: TGTGCCATTAGAGTAGCGGACGCCTACGAGCAGTACTTC
cdr3_aa: CAIRVADAYEQYF

clone_size: -
j_call: TRBJ2-7
d_call: -
v_call: TRBV2
cdr3_nt: TGTGCCAGCAGAGGGGATTCGGCTTACGAGCAGTACTTC
cdr3_aa: CASRGDSAYEQYF

clone_size: -
j_call: TRBJ2-1
d_call: TRBD2
v_call: TRBV5-7
cdr3_nt: TGTGCCAGCAGCTTGGGATCCCAAGCGGGGGGACCTTACAATGAGCAGTTCTTC
cdr3_aa: CASSLGSQAGGPYNEQFF

clone_size: -
j_call: TRBJ2-1
d_call: -
v_call: TRBV28
cdr3_nt: TGTGCCAGCAGTTTACAGGGTACCTACAATGAGCAGTTCTTC
cdr3_aa: CASSLQGTYNEQFF

clone_size: -
j_call: TRBJ2-7
d_call: -
v_call: TRBV4-1
cdr3_nt: TGCGCCAGCAGCCAGACGGCGGCTGTGCAGGGCGAGCAGTACTTC
cdr3_aa: CASSQTAAVQGEQYF

clone_size: -
j_call: TRBJ2-2
d_call: TRBD2
v_call: TRBV30
cdr3_nt: TGTGCCTGGAGTGTTTCAAAATGGAGCGGGATAAGCACCGGGGAGCTGTTTTTT
cdr3_aa: CAWSVSKWSGISTGELFF

clone_size: -
j_call: TRBJ1-1
d_call: TRBD1
v_call: TRBV27
cdr3_nt: TGTGCCAGCAGCACATTGGGGGACAGGGGAAGACCTGAAGCTTTCTTT
cdr3_aa: CASSTLGDRGRPEAFF

clone_size: -
j_call: TRBJ1-5
d_call: -
v_call: TRBV18
cdr3_nt: TGTGCCAGCCGGGGGGGCGCCTATAGCAATCAGCCCCAGCATTTT
cdr3_aa: CASRGGAYSNQPQHF

clone_size: -
j_call: TRBJ2-3
d_call: -
v_call: TRBV2
cdr3_nt: TGTGCCAGCAGTGGGTCGGGGGTAGTGACAGATACGCAGTATTTT
cdr3_aa: CASSGSGVVTDTQYF

clone_size: -
j_call: TRBJ1-4
d_call: -
v_call: TRBV5-1
cdr3_nt: TGCGCCAGCAGGGAGGGATATGAAAAACTGTTTTTT
cdr3_aa: CASREGYEKLFF

clone_size: once
j_call: TRBJ1-1
d_call: -
v_call: TRBV5-1
cdr3_nt: TGCGCCAGCAGCTTGCAGTTAGAGGGAGGTGAGGACGCTTTCTTT
cdr3_aa: CASSLQLEGGEDAFF

clone_size: -
j_call: TRBJ1-5
d_call: TRBD1
v_call: TRBV28
cdr3_nt: TGTGCCAGCAGTCTAGGACAGGGAGTTTATAGCAATCAGCCCCAGCATTTT
cdr3_aa: CASSLGQGVYSNQPQHF

clone_size: -
j_call: TRBJ1-2
d_call: -
v_call: TRBV3-1/TRBV3-2
cdr3_nt: TGTGCCAGCAGCCGCGGTTTAAATGGCTACACCTTC
cdr3_aa: CASSRGLNGYTF

clone_size: few
j_call: TRBJ1-1
d_call: -
v_call: TRBV10-1
cdr3_nt: TGCGCCAGCAGTGAAGGGAGGGTTGAAGCTTTCTTT
cdr3_aa: CASSEGRVEAFF

clone_size: -
j_call: TRBJ2-3
d_call: -
v_call: TRBV19
cdr3_nt: TGTGCCAGTAAGGCTAGACCCACAGATACGCAGTATTTT
cdr3_aa: CASKARPTDTQYF

clone_size: -
j_call: TRBJ1-3
d_call: -
v_call: TRBV3-1/TRBV3-2
cdr3_nt: TGTGCCAGCAGCCAAGAGAGGTTCTCTGGAAACACCATATATTTT
cdr3_aa: CASSQERFSGNTIYF

clone_size: -
j_call: TRBJ2-7
d_call: -
v_call: TRBV5-1
cdr3_nt: TGCGCCAGCAGCTCAGACTACGAGCAGTACTTC
cdr3_aa: CASSSDYEQYF

clone_size: -
j_call: TRBJ2-3
d_call: -
v_call: TRBV5-6
cdr3_nt: TGTGCCAGCAGCATAGGGGGGGTAGATACGCAGTATTTT
cdr3_aa: CASSIGGVDTQYF

clone_size: -
j_call: TRBJ1-1
d_call: TRBD1
v_call: TRBV29-1
cdr3_nt: TGCAGCACAAGGACAGGGGGCGCGTTCGGCACTGAAGCTTTCTTT
cdr3_aa: CSTRTGGAFGTEAFF

clone_size: once
j_call: TRBJ2-1
d_call: -
v_call: TRBV18
cdr3_nt: TGTGCCAGCTCACCCCGCGCGGAAGAGCAGTTCTTC
cdr3_aa: CASSPRAEEQFF

clone_size: -
j_call: TRBJ2-7
d_call: -
v_call: TRBV7-2
cdr3_nt: TGTGCCAGCAGCGCATACCAGGGAGAGCAGTACTTC
cdr3_aa: CASSAYQGEQYF

clone_size: -
j_call: TRBJ1-1
d_call: -
v_call: TRBV19
cdr3_nt: TGTGCCAGTATTCAGTATGTAACAGGGCCTCTGAACACTGAAGCTTTCTTT
cdr3_aa: CASIQYVTGPLNTEAFF

clone_size: -
j_call: TRBJ1-3
d_call: -
v_call: TRBV6-5
cdr3_nt: TGTGCCAGCAGTTACTCGATCACAGATAGTAGAAACACCATATATTTT
cdr3_aa: CASSYSITDSRNTIYF

clone_size: -
j_call: TRBJ1-2
d_call: -
v_call: TRBV28
cdr3_nt: TGTGCCAGCAGCCTTCGGAGAGGGGGCTATGGCTACACCTTC
cdr3_aa: CASSLRRGGYGYTF

clone_size: -
j_call: TRBJ2-5
d_call: TRBD1
v_call: TRBV29-1
cdr3_nt: TGCAGCGTTGGGTGGGGGACAGTCGGAGAGACCCAGTACTTC
cdr3_aa: CSVGWGTVGETQYF